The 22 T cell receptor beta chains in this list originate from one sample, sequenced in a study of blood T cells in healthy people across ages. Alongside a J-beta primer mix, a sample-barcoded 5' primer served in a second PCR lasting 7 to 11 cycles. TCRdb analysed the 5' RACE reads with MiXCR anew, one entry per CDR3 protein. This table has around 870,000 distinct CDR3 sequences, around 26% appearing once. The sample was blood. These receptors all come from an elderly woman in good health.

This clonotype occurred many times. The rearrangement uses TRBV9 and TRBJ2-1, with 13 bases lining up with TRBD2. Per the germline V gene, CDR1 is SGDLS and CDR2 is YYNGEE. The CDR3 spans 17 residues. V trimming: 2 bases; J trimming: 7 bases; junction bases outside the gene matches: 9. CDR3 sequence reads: CASSVGILAGGTNEQFF. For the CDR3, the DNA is TGTGCCAGCAGCGTCGGTATACTAGCGGGGGGGACGAATGAGCAGTTCTTC.

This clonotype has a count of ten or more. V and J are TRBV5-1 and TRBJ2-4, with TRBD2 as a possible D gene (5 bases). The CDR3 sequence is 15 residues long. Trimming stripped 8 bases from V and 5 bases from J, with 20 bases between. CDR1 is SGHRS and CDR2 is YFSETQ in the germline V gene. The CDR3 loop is CASALRRAEENIQYF. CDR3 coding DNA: TGCGCCAGTGCGCTGAGGCGGGCTGAGGAAAACATTCAGTACTTC.

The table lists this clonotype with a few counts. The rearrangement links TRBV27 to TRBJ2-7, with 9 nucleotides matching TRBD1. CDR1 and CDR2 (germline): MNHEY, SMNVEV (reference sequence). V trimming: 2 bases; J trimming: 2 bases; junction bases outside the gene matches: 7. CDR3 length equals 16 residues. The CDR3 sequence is CASSLKPGTGTYEQYF. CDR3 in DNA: TGTGCCAGCAGTTTAAAACCCGGGACAGGGACCTACGAGCAGTACTTC.

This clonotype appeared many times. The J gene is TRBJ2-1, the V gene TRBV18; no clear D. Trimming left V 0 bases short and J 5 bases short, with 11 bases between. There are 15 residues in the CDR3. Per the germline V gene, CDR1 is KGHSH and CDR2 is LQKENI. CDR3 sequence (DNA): TGTGCCAGCTCACCACCGGGCAGGTCGGACAATGAGCAGTTCTTC. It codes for CASSPPGRSDNEQFF.

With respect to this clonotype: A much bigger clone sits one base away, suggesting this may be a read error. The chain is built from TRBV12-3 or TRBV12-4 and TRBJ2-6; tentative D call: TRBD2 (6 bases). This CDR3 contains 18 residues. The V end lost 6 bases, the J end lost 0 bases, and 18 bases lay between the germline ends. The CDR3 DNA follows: TGTGCCAGCAGGATATCCGGGACTCCCCTCTCTGGGGCCAACGTCCTGACTTTC. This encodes CASRISGTPLSGANVLTF.

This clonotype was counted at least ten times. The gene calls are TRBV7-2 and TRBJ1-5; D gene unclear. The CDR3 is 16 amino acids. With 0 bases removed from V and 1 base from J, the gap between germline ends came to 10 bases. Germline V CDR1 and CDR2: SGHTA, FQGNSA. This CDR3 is CASSLALGKSNQPQHF. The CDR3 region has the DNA TGTGCCAGCAGCTTAGCGTTGGGGAAAAGCAATCAGCCCCAGCATTTT.

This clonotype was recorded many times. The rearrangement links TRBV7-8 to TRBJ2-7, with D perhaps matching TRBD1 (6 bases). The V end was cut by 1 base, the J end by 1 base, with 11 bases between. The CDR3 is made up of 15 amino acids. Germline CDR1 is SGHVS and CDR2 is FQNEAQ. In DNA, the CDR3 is TGTGCCAGCAGCTTAGGCAGGGGTCGGTCCTACGAGCAGTACTTC. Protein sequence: CASSLGRGRSYEQYF.

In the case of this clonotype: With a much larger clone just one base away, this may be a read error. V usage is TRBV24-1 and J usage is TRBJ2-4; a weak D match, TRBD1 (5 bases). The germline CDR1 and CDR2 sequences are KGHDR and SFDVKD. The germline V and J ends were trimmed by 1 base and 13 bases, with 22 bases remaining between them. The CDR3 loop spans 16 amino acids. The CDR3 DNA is TGTGCCACCAGTGATTTTGTCAGCAAGGGGCAAGAGGCCCAGTACTTC. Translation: CATSDFVSKGQEAQYF.

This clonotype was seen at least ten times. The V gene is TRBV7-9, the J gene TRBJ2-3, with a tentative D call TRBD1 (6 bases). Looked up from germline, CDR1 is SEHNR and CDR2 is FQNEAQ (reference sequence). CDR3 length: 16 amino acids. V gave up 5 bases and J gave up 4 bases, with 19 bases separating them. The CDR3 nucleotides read TGTGCCAGCAGCAACCTCGTGGCAGGGGACGCAGATACGCAGTATTTT. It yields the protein CASSNLVAGDADTQYF.

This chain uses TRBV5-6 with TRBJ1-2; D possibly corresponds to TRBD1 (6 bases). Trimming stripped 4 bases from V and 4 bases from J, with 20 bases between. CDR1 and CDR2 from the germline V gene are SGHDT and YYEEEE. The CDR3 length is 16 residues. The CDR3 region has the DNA TGTGCCAGCAGCGGGGGGGACACCCCACTCATCTATGGCTACACCTTC. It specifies CASSGGDTPLIYGYTF.

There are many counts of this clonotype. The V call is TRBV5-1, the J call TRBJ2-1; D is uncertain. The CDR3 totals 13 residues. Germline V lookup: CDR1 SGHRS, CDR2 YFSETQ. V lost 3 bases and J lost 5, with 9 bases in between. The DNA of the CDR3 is TGCGCCAGCAGCTCCGGTTCGAACAATGAGCAGTTCTTC. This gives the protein CASSSGSNNEQFF. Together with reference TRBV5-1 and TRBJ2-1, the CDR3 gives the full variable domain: KAGVTQTPRYLIKTRGQQVTLSCSPISGHRSVSWYQQTPGQGLQFLFEYFSETQRNKGNFPGRFSGRQFSNSRSEMNVSTLELGDSALYLCASSSGSNNEQFFGPGTRLTVL.

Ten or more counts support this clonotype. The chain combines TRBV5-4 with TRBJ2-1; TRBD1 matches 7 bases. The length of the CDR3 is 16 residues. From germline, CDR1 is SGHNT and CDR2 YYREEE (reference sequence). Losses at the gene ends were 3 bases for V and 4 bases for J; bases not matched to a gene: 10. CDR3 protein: CASSWTTGAKYNEQFF. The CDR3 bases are TGTGCCAGCAGCTGGACCACAGGGGCCAAGTACAATGAGCAGTTCTTC.

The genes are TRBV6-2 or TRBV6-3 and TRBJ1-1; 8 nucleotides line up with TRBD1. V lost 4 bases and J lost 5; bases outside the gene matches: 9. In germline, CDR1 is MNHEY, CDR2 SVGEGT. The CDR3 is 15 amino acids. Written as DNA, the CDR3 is TGTGCCAGCAGTTTCCGGCGACAGGGGAAAACTGAAGCTTTCTTT. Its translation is CASSFRRQGKTEAFF.

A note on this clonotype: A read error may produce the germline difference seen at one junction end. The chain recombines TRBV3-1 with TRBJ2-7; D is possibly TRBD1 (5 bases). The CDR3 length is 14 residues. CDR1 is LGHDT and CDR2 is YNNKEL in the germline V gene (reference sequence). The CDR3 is CASGQSTASYEQYF. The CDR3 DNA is TGTGCCAGCGGCCAATCGACAGCTTCCTACGAGCAGTACTTC.

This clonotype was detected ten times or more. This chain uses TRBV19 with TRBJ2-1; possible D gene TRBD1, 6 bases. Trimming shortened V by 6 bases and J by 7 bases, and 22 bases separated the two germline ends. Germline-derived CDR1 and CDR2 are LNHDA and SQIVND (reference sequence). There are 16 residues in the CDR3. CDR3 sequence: CASRGAGTRRRNEQFF. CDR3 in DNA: TGTGCCAGTAGGGGGGCGGGCACGAGAAGAAGGAATGAGCAGTTCTTC.

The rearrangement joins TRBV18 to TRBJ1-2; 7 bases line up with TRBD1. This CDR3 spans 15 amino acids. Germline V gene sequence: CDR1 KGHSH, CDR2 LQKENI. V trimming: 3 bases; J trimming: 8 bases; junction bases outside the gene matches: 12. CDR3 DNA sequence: TGTGCCAGCTCACCTACTTCGACAGGGTCGGAAGGCTACACCTTC. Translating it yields CASSPTSTGSEGYTF.

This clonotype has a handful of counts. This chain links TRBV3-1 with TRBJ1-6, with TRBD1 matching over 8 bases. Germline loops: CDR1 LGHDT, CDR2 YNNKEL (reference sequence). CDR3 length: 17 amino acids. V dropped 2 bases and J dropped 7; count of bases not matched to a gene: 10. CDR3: CASSQIGQGTRNSPLHF. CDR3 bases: TGTGCCAGCAGCCAAATTGGACAGGGCACTCGAAATTCACCCCTCCACTTT.

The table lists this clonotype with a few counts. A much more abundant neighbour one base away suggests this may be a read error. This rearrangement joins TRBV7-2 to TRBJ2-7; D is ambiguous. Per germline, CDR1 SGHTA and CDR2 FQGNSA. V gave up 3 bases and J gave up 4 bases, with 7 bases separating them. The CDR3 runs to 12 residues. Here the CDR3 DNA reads TGTGCCAGCAGCTTTAACGGATACGAGCAGTACTTC. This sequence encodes CASSFNGYEQYF. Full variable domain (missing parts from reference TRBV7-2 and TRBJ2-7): GAGVSQSPSNKVTEKGKDVELRCDPISGHTALYWYRQSLGQGLEFLIYFQGNSAPDKSGLPSDRFSAERTGGSVSTLTIQRTQQEDSAVYLCASSFNGYEQYFGPGTRLTVT.

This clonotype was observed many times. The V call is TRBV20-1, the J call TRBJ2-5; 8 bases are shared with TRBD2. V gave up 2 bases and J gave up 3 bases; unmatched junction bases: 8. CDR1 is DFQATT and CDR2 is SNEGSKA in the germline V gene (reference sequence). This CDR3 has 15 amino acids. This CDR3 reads CSARNYPGGEETQYF. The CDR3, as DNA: TGCAGTGCTAGAAACTATCCCGGGGGGGAAGAGACCCAGTACTTC.

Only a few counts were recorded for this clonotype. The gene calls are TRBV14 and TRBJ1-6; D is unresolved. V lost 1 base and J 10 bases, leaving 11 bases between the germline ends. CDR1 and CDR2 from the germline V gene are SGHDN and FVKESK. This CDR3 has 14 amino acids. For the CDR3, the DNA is TGTGCCAGCAGCCAAGGGGTGGATGGGTCACCCCTCCACTTT. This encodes CASSQGVDGSPLHF.

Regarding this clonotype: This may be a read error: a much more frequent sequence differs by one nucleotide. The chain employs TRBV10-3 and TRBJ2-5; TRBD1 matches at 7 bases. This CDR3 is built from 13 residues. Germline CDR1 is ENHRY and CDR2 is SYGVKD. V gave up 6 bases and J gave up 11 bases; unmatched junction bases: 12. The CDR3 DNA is TGTGCCATCAGCCCGACAGGGCACAATGAGCAGTACTTC. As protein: CAISPTGHNEQYF.

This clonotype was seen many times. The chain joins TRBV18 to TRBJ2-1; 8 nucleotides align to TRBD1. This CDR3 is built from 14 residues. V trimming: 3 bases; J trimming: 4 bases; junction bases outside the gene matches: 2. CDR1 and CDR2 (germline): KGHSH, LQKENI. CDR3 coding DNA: TGTGCCAGCTCACCGGGACAGGAGTACAATGAGCAGTTCTTC. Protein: CASSPGQEYNEQFF.